The 28 T cell receptor beta chains below all came from one sample that was sequenced in a study of blood T cell repertoires in COVID-19. Clones were read by immunoSEQ multiplex PCR, and TCRdb kept only the in-frame ones, dropping some. In the table there are 250,000 to 350,000 clones, around 85% of which are singletons. The sequenced sample was peripheral blood. These receptor sequences come from a woman between 50 and 59 years old with active or convalescent COVID-19.

V and J are TRBV6-5 and TRBJ2-5; 8 bases are a match to TRBD1. This CDR3 contains 15 residues. The V gene end was trimmed by 7 bases and the J gene end by 4 bases; junction bases not matched to a gene: 11. CDR1 is MNHEY, CDR2 SVGAGI, per germline. The CDR3: CASTVPQGAGETQYF. In DNA form, the CDR3 reads TGTGCCAGCACGGTGCCCCAGGGGGCAGGAGAGACCCAGTACTTC.

V and J are TRBV5-1 and TRBJ2-1; 13 bases align to TRBD2. CDR1 is SGHRS and CDR2 is YFSETQ in the germline V gene. The CDR3 runs to 21 residues. J was trimmed by 0 bases and V by 5 bases; bases with no gene match: 17. CDR3 in amino acids: CASSWPALGTSGTPSYNEQFF. CDR3 nucleotide sequence: TGCGCCAGCAGTTGGCCCGCCCTCGGGACTAGCGGGACCCCCTCCTACAATGAGCAGTTCTTC.

In regard to this clone: Its ends do not fully match the called genes, so a read error is possible. The chain has TRBV7-2 and TRBJ2-3; 12 bases align to TRBD2. The CDR3 runs to 14 residues. Per germline, CDR1 SGHTA and CDR2 FQGNSA. CDR3 residues: CASSLAGGGDTQYF. In DNA form, the CDR3 reads TGTGCCAGCAGCCTAGCGGGAGGGGGGGATACGCAGTATTTT.

The rearrangement joins TRBV3-1 (or the pseudogene TRBV3-2) to TRBJ2-1; perhaps TRBD2 as D (6 bases). The germline CDR1 and CDR2 sequences are LGHDT and YNNKEL (reference sequence). The length of the CDR3 is 15 residues. The V and J ends lost 0 bases and 2 bases respectively, with 8 bases between them. In DNA form, the CDR3 reads TGTGCCAGCAGCCAAGATAGCGGAACCTACAATGAGCAGTTCTTC. Protein product: CASSQDSGTYNEQFF.

V and J are TRBV12-3 or TRBV12-4 and TRBJ1-1, with D perhaps TRBD1 (6 bases). The CDR3 runs to 13 residues. V gave up 7 bases and J gave up 7 bases, with 16 bases separating them. CDR3 coding DNA: TGTGCCAGCACCATTTCACAGGGAATTGAAGCTTTCTTT. Its translation: CASTISQGIEAFF.

Sample share makes this clone medium-sized. The genes are TRBV25-1 and TRBJ2-1; the D gene is possibly TRBD2 (6 bases). The CDR3 runs to 15 residues. The germline V and J ends were trimmed by 1 base and 7 bases, with 14 bases remaining between them. The germline gives CDR1 MGHDK, CDR2 SYGVNS. The chain's CDR3 is CASSESMGEENEQFF. Here the CDR3 DNA reads TGTGCCAGCAGTGAATCGATGGGGGAGGAGAATGAGCAGTTCTTC.

The CDR3 bases are TGCGCCAGCAGCTTGGTAAGCGCGAACACCGGGGAGCTGTTTTTT. This codes for CASSLVSANTGELFF. This chain joins TRBV5-1 and TRBJ2-2, with D hard to call. The germline gives CDR1 SGHRS, CDR2 YFSETQ. The V end was cut by 0 bases, the J end by 0 bases, with 6 bases between. The CDR3 loop spans 15 amino acids.

At least ten counts were recorded for this clone. The chain links TRBV7-6 to TRBJ2-7; TRBD2 aligns across 8 bases. CDR1 is SGHVS, CDR2 FNYEAQ, per germline. The CDR3 extends over 13 amino acids. Unmatched junction bases numbered 6, after V lost 5 bases and J lost 6 bases. The CDR3 sequence is CASSAGLAVEQYF. CDR3 sequence (DNA): TGTGCCAGCAGCGCTGGACTAGCAGTCGAGCAGTACTTC.

This chain uses TRBV6-5 with TRBJ1-4, with a tentative D call TRBD1 (5 bases). V was cut by 6 bases and J by 7 bases, with 15 bases left in between. CDR3 length: 14 residues. The germline V gene has CDR1 MNHEY and CDR2 SVGAGI. This CDR3 is CASSQQGSGEKLFF. DNA of the CDR3: TGTGCCAGCAGCCAGCAGGGTTCGGGTGAAAAACTGTTTTTT.

The count of this clone is one. The chain couples TRBV28 to TRBJ1-1; 7 bases agree with TRBD1. Germline lookup yields CDR1 MDHEN and CDR2 SYDVKM. The CDR3 has 15 residues. Unmatched junction bases numbered 16, after V lost 5 bases and J lost 10 bases. The CDR3 DNA sequence: TGTGCCAGCAGTGGGGGATGGACAGGCCTAAAGGGAGCTTTCTTT. This codes for CASSGGWTGLKGAFF.

V and J are TRBV14 and TRBJ2-7; TRBD1 is a possible D gene (6 bases). The CDR3 runs 15 residues. Trimming cost V 0 bases and J 1 base, with 10 bases left between them. Germline CDR1 is SGHDN and CDR2 is FVKESK. The CDR3: CASSQELGGSYEQYF. In DNA, the CDR3 is TGTGCCAGCAGCCAAGAACTAGGGGGATCCTACGAGCAGTACTTC.

This chain links TRBV5-1 with TRBJ2-5, with 8 bases that match TRBD2. J was trimmed by 2 bases and V by 2 bases; bases with no gene match: 2. Germline loops: CDR1 SGHRS, CDR2 YFSETQ. CDR3 length equals 14 residues. CDR3 sequence: CASSFTSGQETQYF. In nucleotides, the CDR3 is TGCGCCAGCAGCTTTACTAGCGGACAAGAGACCCAGTACTTC.

The chain links TRBV28 to TRBJ2-4; 8 positions agree with TRBD1. Germline assignment: CDR1 MDHEN and CDR2 SYDVKM. The ends lost 6 bases at V and 4 bases at J; junction bases unmatched: 11. The CDR3 is made up of 16 amino acids. The CDR3 here is CASSPLGQGEKNIQYF. DNA for the CDR3: TGTGCCAGCAGCCCCCTCGGACAGGGTGAAAAAAACATTCAGTACTTC.

This sequence joins TRBV11-2 and TRBJ2-2; the D gene is possibly TRBD1 (6 bases). Germline CDR1 and CDR2: SGHAT and FQNNGV. With 1 base removed from V and 5 bases from J, the gap between germline ends came to 14 bases. This CDR3 has 16 residues. This CDR3 is CASSLVIGGVTGELFF. In DNA form, the CDR3 reads TGTGCCAGCAGCTTAGTGATAGGGGGTGTTACCGGGGAGCTGTTTTTT. The full variable domain, completed using reference TRBV11-2 and TRBJ2-2, is EAGVAQSPRYKIIEKRQSVAFWCNPISGHATLYWYQQILGQGPKLLIQFQNNGVVDDSQLPKDRFSAERLKGVDSTLKIQPAKLEDSAVYLCASSLVIGGVTGELFFGEGSRLTVL.

The rearrangement joins TRBV21-1 to TRBJ1-5. TRBV21-1 is tagged as a pseudogene. The CDR3 runs 16 residues. CDR3 protein: CASSKDKTKGNQPQHF. The CDR3 nucleotides are TGTGCCAGCAGCAAAGATAAGACTAAGGGCAATCAGCCCCAGCATTTT.

This clone has a single count. This sequence joins TRBV18 and TRBJ2-2; TRBD1 matches 8 bases. The V gene end was trimmed by 4 bases and the J gene end by 1 base; junction bases not matched to a gene: 5. The germline CDR1 and CDR2 sequences are KGHSH and LQKENI. The CDR3 is made up of 16 amino acids. The CDR3 DNA reads as TGTGCCAGCTCACGAGGACAGGGAGGGAACACCGGGGAGCTGTTTTTT. Protein product: CASSRGQGGNTGELFF.

Note on this clone: Within the sample, other DNA sequences also encode this same CDR3. This rearrangement joins TRBV5-6 to TRBJ2-7; D is possibly TRBD2 (6 bases). CDR3 length: 13 residues. The V end lost 0 bases, the J end lost 3 bases, and 7 bases lay between the germline ends. Germline CDR1 reads SGHDT; CDR2 reads YYEEEE. CDR3 amino acids: CASSLVGGYEQYF. The CDR3 nucleotides are TGTGCCAGCAGCTTGGTGGGGGGCTACGAGCAGTACTTC.

The chain joins TRBV19 to TRBJ2-1, with TRBD2 identical over 9 bases. J was trimmed by 8 bases and V by 1 base; bases with no gene match: 9. CDR1 and CDR2 from the germline V gene are LNHDA and SQIVND (reference sequence). The CDR3 is made up of 16 amino acids. CDR3 residues: CASSIGSGLAMDEQFF. The CDR3 DNA follows: TGTGCCAGTAGTATAGGGTCGGGACTAGCAATGGATGAGCAGTTCTTC.

The genes are TRBV10-3 and TRBJ2-3; maybe TRBD1 (6 bases). CDR1 and CDR2 from the germline V gene are ENHRY and SYGVKD. Between the trimmed V and J ends, which lost 9 bases and 10 bases, there was a span of 20 bases. The CDR3 extends over 13 amino acids. The DNA for the CDR3 is TGTGCCATTAAACAGGGCTTAGGGGAACCGCAGTATTTT. It yields the protein CAIKQGLGEPQYF.

This sequence joins TRBV14 and TRBJ2-7; 8 bases are shared with TRBD1. The CDR3 length is 15 residues. V lost 4 bases to trimming and J lost 3 bases; unmatched junction nucleotides: 8. Germline V gives CDR1 SGHDN, CDR2 FVKESK. CDR3 nucleotides: TGTGCCAGCAGCCCCCCTGGGACAGGTGGCTACGAGCAGTACTTC. Protein product: CASSPPGTGGYEQYF.

The chain has TRBV29-1 and TRBJ2-7; 7 nucleotides align to TRBD1. The V and J ends lost 3 bases and 4 bases, in that order; junction bases with no gene match: 9. Germline V CDR1 and CDR2: SQVTM, ANQGSEA. There are 14 residues in the CDR3. In DNA, the CDR3 is TGCAGCGTTGAGGACGAGAAGGGGGCATACGAGCAGTACTTC. Residues: CSVEDEKGAYEQYF.

The chain joins TRBV14 to TRBJ2-1; 10 nucleotides line up with TRBD2. CDR1 and CDR2 (germline): SGHDN, FVKESK. Losses at the gene ends were 5 bases for V and 3 bases for J; bases not matched to a gene: 13. The CDR3 extends over 18 amino acids. The DNA of the CDR3 is TGTGCCAGCAGCAAAAAGAGGCCTAGCGGGAGCCTCTACAATGAGCAGTTCTTC. Translated: CASSKKRPSGSLYNEQFF.

The rearrangement joins TRBV29-1 to TRBJ1-2, with D possibly matching TRBD1 (5 bases). CDR1 is SQVTM and CDR2 is ANQGSEA in the germline V gene. The CDR3 has 14 residues. Trimming took 2 bases from V and 5 from J, leaving 15 bases between them. The DNA for the CDR3 is TGCAGCGTTGAAAAAGGGGCAGAGGCGTATGGCTACACCTTC. This sequence encodes CSVEKGAEAYGYTF.

The V and J genes are TRBV21-1 and TRBJ2-3; the tabulated D call, TRBD1, remains unverified against the DNA. TRBV21-1 has pseudogene status. CDR3 length equals 16 residues. CDR3 sequence: CASSIPKQGSTDTQYF. The CDR3 DNA reads TGTGCCAGCAGCATCCCAAAACAGGGGAGCACAGATACGCAGTATTTT.

The rearrangement links TRBV5-6 to TRBJ1-4; TRBD1 agrees at 7 bases. The CDR3 loop spans 15 amino acids. Germline CDR1 is SGHDT and CDR2 is YYEEEE. After removal of 1 base from V and 3 bases from J, the junction contained 3 bases not matched to a gene. CDR3 region: CASSLIGTANEKLFF. The CDR3 region has the DNA TGTGCCAGCAGCTTGATCGGGACAGCTAATGAAAAACTGTTTTTT.

The rearrangement links TRBV9 to TRBJ1-3; D gene uncertain. Looked up from germline, CDR1 is SGDLS and CDR2 is YYNGEE. The V and J ends lost 7 bases and 2 bases respectively, with 13 bases between them. CDR3 length: 14 amino acids. CDR3 region: CASGQVPAGNTIYF. In nucleotides, the CDR3 is TGTGCCAGCGGCCAGGTACCGGCTGGAAACACCATATATTTT.

The chain employs TRBV6-1 and TRBJ1-2; the match to TRBD1 covers 10 bases. Per the germline V gene, CDR1 is MNHNS and CDR2 is SASEGT. CDR3 length equals 14 residues. The V segment lost 2 bases and the J segment 8 bases; nucleotides outside the gene matches: 5. The CDR3 is CASSERDRGWGYTF. The CDR3, as DNA: TGTGCCAGCAGTGAACGGGACAGGGGTTGGGGCTACACCTTC.

The chain has TRBV3-1 (or the pseudogene TRBV3-2) and TRBJ1-2, with 7 bases that match TRBD1. The germline gives CDR1 LGHDT, CDR2 YNNKEL (reference sequence). This CDR3 region has 14 residues. The trim removed 3 bases at V and 1 base at J, leaving 2 bases unmatched. The CDR3 DNA reads as TGTGCCAGCAGCCAGGCAGGGGGTAACTATGGCTACACCTTC. This gives the protein CASSQAGGNYGYTF.